The next 7 T cell receptor beta chains were all read from a single sample in a study of cytomegalovirus exposure and HLA in healthy donors. Primers included in the PCR were 60 Vbeta and 13 Jbeta primers. This table comes from immunoSEQ multiplex PCR, and its TCRdb copy is limited to in-frame clones, with some not included. The data contain 150,000 or so clones, around three quarters of them singletons. Sequencing was carried out using PBMCs. Receptors originate from a woman aged 25 to 39 in good health and CMV-seronegative.

V gene TRBV10-3 combines with J gene TRBJ1-2; TRBD1 might be the D (5 bases). The CDR3 sequence is 13 residues long. Germline CDR1 and CDR2: ENHRY and SYGVKD. Trimming took 11 bases from V and 3 from J, leaving 16 bases between them. CDR3 in DNA: TGTGCCGCCAGGGTAGCCGTGGACTATGGCTACACCTTC. Translating gives CAARVAVDYGYTF.

The rearrangement uses TRBV5-1 and TRBJ2-1; D is undetermined. CDR1 and CDR2 (germline): SGHRS, YFSETQ. The germline V and J ends were trimmed by 0 bases and 0 bases, with 10 bases remaining between them. CDR3 length: 16 amino acids. Here the CDR3 reads CASSLAVSFSYNEQFF. The CDR3 coding sequence is TGCGCCAGCAGCTTGGCCGTATCTTTCTCCTACAATGAGCAGTTCTTC. Drawing the rest from reference TRBV5-1 and TRBJ2-1, the complete variable domain is KAGVTQTPRYLIKTRGQQVTLSCSPISGHRSVSWYQQTPGQGLQFLFEYFSETQRNKGNFPGRFSGRQFSNSRSEMNVSTLELGDSALYLCASSLAVSFSYNEQFFGPGTRLTVL.

Only a few counts were recorded for this clone. The gene calls are TRBV28 and TRBJ1-4; the D is unclear. The CDR3 length is 14 residues. V was trimmed by 0 bases and J by 5 bases, leaving 7 bases between them. Germline V CDR1 and CDR2: MDHEN, SYDVKM. CDR3 protein: CASSLWGVNEKLFF. The CDR3, as DNA: TGTGCCAGCAGTTTATGGGGAGTCAATGAAAAACTGTTTTTT.

The chain has TRBV6-1 and TRBJ1-1, with 11 bases fitting TRBD1. The trim removed 4 bases at V and 5 bases at J, leaving 6 bases unmatched. Germline V gene lookup returns CDR1 MNHNS and CDR2 SASEGT. There are 15 residues in the CDR3. The CDR3 sequence: CASSGRDRGGTEAFF. CDR3 nucleotides: TGTGCCAGCAGTGGGCGGGACAGGGGGGGAACTGAAGCTTTCTTT.

The chain is built from TRBV7-7 and TRBJ2-3; TRBD2 agrees at 13 bases. The CDR3 is 15 amino acids. Germline trimming cut 5 bases from V and 4 bases from J; bases unmatched to any gene: 3. Germline V lookup: CDR1 SSHAT, CDR2 FNYEAQ (reference sequence). The DNA of the CDR3 is TGTGCCAGCAGCGGGGGGACTAGCGGGGCAGATACGCAGTATTTT. Its translation: CASSGGTSGADTQYF.

The chain has TRBV4-3 and TRBJ2-3, with 12 bases aligning to TRBD2. The length of the CDR3 is 17 residues. With 4 bases clipped from V and 5 bases from J, the junction kept 10 bases outside the gene matches. Germline V gene lookup returns CDR1 LGHNA and CDR2 YSLEER. The CDR3 DNA follows: TGCGCCAGCAGCCCAGCGACTAGCGGGAGTGGCAGAGATACGCAGTATTTT. Its protein product is CASSPATSGSGRDTQYF.

This clone was detected once. The J gene is TRBJ1-5, the V gene TRBV2; the D gene is possibly TRBD1 (6 bases). This CDR3 is built from 14 residues. Trimming removed 6 bases from V and 0 bases from J, with 9 bases in between. Germline CDR1 is SNHLY and CDR2 is FYNNEI. The CDR3 DNA reads TGTGCCAGCAGGGACAGTTATAGCAATCAGCCCCAGCATTTT. Protein product: CASRDSYSNQPQHF.